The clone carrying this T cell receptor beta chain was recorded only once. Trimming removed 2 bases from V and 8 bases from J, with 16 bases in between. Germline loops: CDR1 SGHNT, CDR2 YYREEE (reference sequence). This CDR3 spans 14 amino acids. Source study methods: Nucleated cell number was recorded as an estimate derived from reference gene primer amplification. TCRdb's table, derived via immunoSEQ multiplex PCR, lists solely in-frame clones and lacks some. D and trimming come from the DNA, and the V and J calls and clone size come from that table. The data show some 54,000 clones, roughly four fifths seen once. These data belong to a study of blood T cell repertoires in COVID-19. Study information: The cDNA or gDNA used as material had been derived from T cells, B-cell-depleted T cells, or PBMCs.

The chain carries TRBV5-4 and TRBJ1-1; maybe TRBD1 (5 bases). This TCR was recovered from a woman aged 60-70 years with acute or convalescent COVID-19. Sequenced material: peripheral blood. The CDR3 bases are TGTGCCAGCAGCTTCGAGCGGGGGAGTGGGGAAGCTTTCTTT. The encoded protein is CASSFERGSGEAFF.